A selection of T cell receptor beta chains follows, all from one sample in a study of metastatic and nonmetastatic thyroid tumors. TCRdb re-called the PCR reads with MiXCR. The sample shows about 38,000 clones, 40% to 55% of them seen only once. Sequenced material: tumor tissue. The receptors derive from a male donor with papillary thyroid cancer or a benign thyroid nodule (not recorded which). Some clones in this sample may be carry-over from other donors' samples. The CDR3 runs from the conserved cysteine through the conserved F or W. A D gene is named only where the DNA matches it firmly. Size tells how often a clone was seen (once, few, many) or the class of an expanded clone, and some rows leave it out.

j_call	d_call	v_call	clone_size	cdr3_aa	cdr3_nt
TRBJ2-7	.	TRBV2	.	CASRPLLGAVREQYF	TGTGCCAGCAGGCCCCTGTTGGGGGCCGTCCGGGAGCAGTACTTC
TRBJ2-3	.	TRBV4-2	.	CASSQPGSGTDTQYF	TGTGCCAGCAGCCAACCAGGGTCAGGCACAGATACGCAGTATTTT
TRBJ2-2	.	TRBV20-1	.	CSARDVLRVPTGELFF	TGCAGTGCTAGAGATGTTCTGCGGGTACCGACCGGGGAGCTGTTTTTT
TRBJ2-2	TRBD2	TRBV20-1	.	CSAEHWDYNTGELFF	TGCAGTGCTGAGCACTGGGACTATAACACCGGGGAGCTGTTTTTT
TRBJ2-7	TRBD1	TRBV12-3/TRBV12-4	.	CASSPGTGAYEQYF	TGTGCCAGCAGTCCGGGGACAGGGGCCTACGAGCAGTACTTC
TRBJ2-1	TRBD2	TRBV20-1	.	CSASDRGRANNEQFF	TGCAGTGCTAGCGATCGTGGGAGGGCCAACAATGAGCAGTTCTTC
TRBJ2-7	.	TRBV4-1	few	CASSQGYEYEQYF	TGCGCCAGCAGCCAAGGGTACGAATACGAGCAGTACTTC
TRBJ2-1	.	TRBV20-1	few	CSARGFSGYINEQFF	TGCAGTGCGAGAGGGTTCTCCGGCTACATCAATGAGCAGTTCTTC
TRBJ2-4	.	TRBV20-1	.	CSARDQPALLAKNIQYF	TGCAGTGCTAGAGATCAACCCGCGCTATTAGCCAAAAACATTCAGTACTTC
TRBJ2-1	TRBD1	TRBV27	.	CASSPGGLPNEQFF	TGTGCCAGCAGTCCAGGGGGATTGCCCAATGAGCAGTTCTTC
TRBJ2-7	TRBD1	TRBV20-1	.	CSANSGQGTYEQYF	TGCAGTGCTAACTCGGGACAGGGGACCTACGAGCAGTACTTC
TRBJ2-3	TRBD2	TRBV4-1	.	CASSQALAGATDTQYF	TGCGCCAGCAGCCAAGCGCTAGCGGGAGCTACCGATACGCAGTATTTT
TRBJ1-2	TRBD1	TRBV5-4	.	CASSGTGQAYGYTF	TGTGCCAGCAGCGGGACGGGACAGGCCTATGGCTACACCTTC
TRBJ1-1	.	TRBV18	.	CASSPSGAEAFF	TGTGCCAGCTCACCCTCAGGCGCTGAAGCTTTCTTT